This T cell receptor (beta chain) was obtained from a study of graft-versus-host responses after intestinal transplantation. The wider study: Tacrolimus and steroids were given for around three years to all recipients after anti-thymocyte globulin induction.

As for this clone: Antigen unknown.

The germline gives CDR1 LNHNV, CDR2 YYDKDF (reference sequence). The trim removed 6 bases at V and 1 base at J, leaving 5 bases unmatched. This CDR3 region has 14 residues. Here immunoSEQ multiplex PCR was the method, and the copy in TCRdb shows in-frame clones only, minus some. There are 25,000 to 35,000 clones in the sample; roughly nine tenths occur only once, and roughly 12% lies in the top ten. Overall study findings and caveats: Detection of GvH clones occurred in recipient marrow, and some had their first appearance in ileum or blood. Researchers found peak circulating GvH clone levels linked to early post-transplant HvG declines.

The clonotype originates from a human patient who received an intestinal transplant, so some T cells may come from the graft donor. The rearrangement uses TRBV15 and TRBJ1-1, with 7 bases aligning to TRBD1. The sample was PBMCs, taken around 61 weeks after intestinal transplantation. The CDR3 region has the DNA TGTGCCACCAGGACAGGGAGGGCGAACACTGAAGCTTTCTTT. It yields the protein CATRTGRANTEAFF.